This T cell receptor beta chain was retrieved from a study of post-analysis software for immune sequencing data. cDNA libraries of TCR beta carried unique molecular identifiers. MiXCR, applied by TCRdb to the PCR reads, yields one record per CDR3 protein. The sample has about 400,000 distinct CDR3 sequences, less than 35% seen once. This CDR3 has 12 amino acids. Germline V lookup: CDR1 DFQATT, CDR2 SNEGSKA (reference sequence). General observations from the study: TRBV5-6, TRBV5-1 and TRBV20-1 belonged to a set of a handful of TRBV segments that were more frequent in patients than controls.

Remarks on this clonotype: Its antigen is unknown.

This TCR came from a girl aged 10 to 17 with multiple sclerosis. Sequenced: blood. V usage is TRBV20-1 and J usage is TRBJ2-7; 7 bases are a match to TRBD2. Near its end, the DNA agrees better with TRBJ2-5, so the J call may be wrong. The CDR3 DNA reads TGCAGTGCTAGTACCGGGAGGGAGACCCAGTACTTC. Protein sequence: CSASTGRETQYF.